This TCR beta chain is drawn from a study of T-cell reconstitution after alpha-beta-depleted transplantation in children. Unique molecular identifiers were incorporated when the TCRbeta library was constructed. TCRdb analysed the PCR reads with MiXCR anew, one entry per CDR3 protein. The table lists approximately 490,000 distinct CDR3 sequences, under 15% of them singletons. The germline V gene encodes CDR1 SNHLY and CDR2 FYNNEI. This CDR3 has 14 residues. The V end lost 6 bases, the J end lost 2 bases, and 14 bases lay between the germline ends. The TCR was taken from a human donor who donated a stem cell graft to a child with combined immunodeficiency. The input for sequencing was PBMCs from the stem cell graft donor, taken from the stem cell graft. This chain joins TRBV2 and TRBJ2-7; D may be TRBD1 or TRBD2 (5 bases each). The chain's CDR3 is CASSAPVGPYEQYF. CDR3 in DNA: TGTGCCAGCAGCGCACCCGTGGGACCCTACGAGCAGTACTTC.